These 15 T cell receptor beta chains were all obtained from the same sample, sequenced in a study of CD8 T cells in Susac syndrome. The RNA, roughly 0.45 to 1 ug, was put through reverse transcription using random hexamers. TCRdb recomputed calls from the immunoSEQ multiplex PCR reads with MiXCR, one row per CDR3 protein. The repertoire holds some 260,000 distinct CDR3 sequences, with 90% to 95% as singletons. Sequenced material: CD4+ T cells from PBMCs. These receptors came from a human donor with multiple sclerosis.

The V gene is TRBV7-8, the J gene TRBJ2-1; 10 nucleotides match TRBD2. The CDR3 has 17 residues. V dropped 6 bases and J dropped 1; count of bases not matched to a gene: 9. The germline CDR1 and CDR2 sequences are SGHVS and FQNEAQ. CDR3: CASSFSQAGGSYNEQFF. DNA for the CDR3: TGTGCCAGCAGTTTCAGCCAAGCGGGGGGGTCCTACAATGAGCAGTTCTTC.

This chain connects TRBV12-5 to TRBJ1-6; unclear D gene. This CDR3 has 13 amino acids. Trimming removed 9 bases from V and 8 bases from J, with 14 bases in between. Germline V gene sequence: CDR1 LGHNT, CDR2 FRNRAP. The CDR3 coding sequence is TGTGCTAGCGGAGGTGGGCTGGATTCACCCCTCCACTTT. Its protein product is CASGGGLDSPLHF.

This chain connects TRBV28 to TRBJ1-1; D is unclear. The CDR3 is 14 residues long. Germline V gene sequence: CDR1 MDHEN, CDR2 SYDVKM. Trimming removed 3 bases from V and 1 base from J, with 9 bases in between. DNA for the CDR3: TGTGCCAGCAGTTTCGCCCTGAGGAACACTGAAGCTTTCTTT. Its protein is CASSFALRNTEAFF.

This sequence joins TRBV7-2 and TRBJ2-1; TRBD2 aligns across 8 bases. The CDR3 has 16 residues. Germline V lookup: CDR1 SGHTA, CDR2 FQGNSA. The V and J ends lost 0 bases and 2 bases, in that order; junction bases with no gene match: 3. The CDR3 DNA is TGTGCCAGCAGCTTAGCTGGTAGCGGGACCTACAATGAGCAGTTCTTC. Its translation is CASSLAGSGTYNEQFF.

V and J are TRBV9 and TRBJ1-3, with D unresolved. Trimming removed 0 bases at V and 2 bases at J, with 12 bases between. Germline V lookup: CDR1 SGDLS, CDR2 YYNGEE. The CDR3 runs 16 residues. The CDR3 sequence is CASSVAGDRPGNTIYF. For the CDR3, the DNA is TGTGCCAGCAGCGTAGCTGGGGATAGACCTGGAAACACCATATATTTT. Full variable domain (missing parts from reference TRBV9 and TRBJ1-3): DSGVTQTPKHLITATGQRVTLRCSPRSGDLSVYWYQQSLDQGLQFLIQYYNGEERAKGNILERFSAQQFPDLHSELNLSSLELGDSALYFCASSVAGDRPGNTIYFGEGSWLTVV.

The chain joins TRBV7-2 to TRBJ1-5; D is unresolved. Germline CDR1 SGHTA, CDR2 FQGNSA. The CDR3 runs to 15 residues. Trimming shortened V by 1 base and J by 5 bases, and 12 bases separated the two germline ends. The CDR3: CASSLDSQRDQPQHF. The CDR3 DNA is TGTGCCAGCAGCTTAGATAGTCAGAGGGATCAGCCCCAGCATTTT.

V gene TRBV3-1 combines with J gene TRBJ2-5; possible D gene TRBD1, 7 bases. V lost 5 bases, J lost 5 bases, and 18 bases lay in between. The germline gives CDR1 LGHDT, CDR2 YNNKEL (reference sequence). This CDR3 spans 15 amino acids. The CDR3 sequence: CASSYRGGGIETQYF. For the CDR3, the DNA is TGTGCCAGCAGCTACAGGGGTGGGGGGATCGAGACCCAGTACTTC.

V and J are TRBV5-6 and TRBJ1-1; D is possibly TRBD1 (5 bases). The CDR3 runs to 17 residues. Per the germline V gene, CDR1 is SGHDT and CDR2 is YYEEEE. The germline V and J ends were trimmed by 4 bases and 4 bases, with 23 bases remaining between them. The chain's CDR3 is CASSRDRWGGFSTEAFF. CDR3 in DNA: TGTGCCAGCAGCAGAGACAGATGGGGCGGATTTAGCACTGAAGCTTTCTTT.

The chain is built from TRBV27 and TRBJ1-4; D gene uncertain. The CDR3 consists of 14 residues. With 4 bases removed from V and 3 bases from J, the gap between germline ends came to 9 bases. CDR1 and CDR2 (germline): MNHEY, SMNVEV (reference sequence). The CDR3 is CASSYLSANEKLFF. CDR3 DNA: TGTGCCAGCAGTTACCTATCGGCTAATGAAAAACTGTTTTTT.

The V and J genes are TRBV2 and TRBJ2-7; D is unresolved. From germline, CDR1 is SNHLY and CDR2 FYNNEI. CDR3 length: 15 amino acids. The V end was cut by 5 bases, the J end by 0 bases, with 14 bases between. The CDR3 protein is CASSFRSPSSYEQYF. The DNA for the CDR3 is TGTGCCAGCAGTTTTCGATCGCCCAGCTCCTACGAGCAGTACTTC. Full variable domain (missing parts from reference TRBV2 and TRBJ2-7): EPEVTQTPSHQVTQMGQEVILRCVPISNHLYFYWYRQILGQKVEFLVSFYNNEISEKSEIFDDQFSVERPDGSNFTLKIRSTKLEDSAMYFCASSFRSPSSYEQYFGPGTRLTVT.

This clonotype was observed once. The gene calls are TRBV2 and TRBJ1-6; D perhaps matches TRBD1 (5 bases). The CDR3 has 15 residues. Germline V lookup: CDR1 SNHLY, CDR2 FYNNEI. Trimming took 2 bases from V and 5 from J, leaving 10 bases between them. The CDR3 protein is CASSENRRNNSPLHF. In nucleotides, the CDR3 is TGTGCCAGCAGTGAAAACAGGCGGAATAATTCACCCCTCCACTTT.

The CDR3 region is CASSLPPRTSGGTDTQYF. As DNA, the CDR3 is TGTGCCAGCAGCTTACCCCCGAGGACTAGCGGGGGCACAGATACGCAGTATTTT. The rearrangement joins TRBV13 to TRBJ2-3; TRBD2 agrees at 12 bases. From germline, CDR1 is PRHDT and CDR2 FYEKMQ (reference sequence). The junction had 7 bases not matched to a gene; V was cut back by 2 bases and J by 1 base. This CDR3 has 18 residues.

The V call is TRBV5-1, the J call TRBJ1-2; D uncertain. Trimming cost V 0 bases and J 2 bases, with 8 bases left between them. The CDR3 spans 14 residues. Germline V gene sequence: CDR1 SGHRS, CDR2 YFSETQ. CDR3 amino acids: CASSLEKVNYGYTF. The CDR3, as DNA: TGCGCCAGCAGCTTGGAAAAGGTCAACTATGGCTACACCTTC.

This clonotype was seen more than once but under ten times. V gene TRBV7-9 combines with J gene TRBJ2-5; TRBD2 agrees at 10 bases. The length of the CDR3 is 15 residues. V lost 1 base, J lost 2 bases, and 1 base stayed unmatched. Germline V gives CDR1 SEHNR, CDR2 FQNEAQ (reference sequence). The CDR3 here is CASSLVAGGQETQYF. CDR3 nucleotides: TGTGCCAGCAGCTTAGTAGCGGGGGGACAAGAGACCCAGTACTTC.

The J gene is TRBJ2-4, the V gene TRBV10-3; no definite D call. With 6 bases removed from V and 8 bases from J, the gap between germline ends came to 8 bases. The length of the CDR3 is 11 residues. The germline gives CDR1 ENHRY, CDR2 SYGVKD. The DNA of the CDR3 is TGTGCCATCAGGGACCTGGACATTCAGTACTTC. Its protein is CAIRDLDIQYF.